This T cell receptor (beta chain) originates from a study of regulatory T cells in long-lasting Graves disease. Broader study findings: Among persistent patients, a larger number of public clonotypes were shared (approximately 3,000) than among newly diagnosed patients (about 1,000).

This clonotype has at least ten counts. What it recognizes is unknown. Indicated time point: newly diagnosed GD, antithyroid drugs for less than 3 months. Isolated PBMC RNA provided the starting material for the TCR library. CDR3-region Arm-PCR and iRepertoire HTBI primers produced the TCR beta libraries. Each CDR3 protein gets one entry after TCRdb re-called the multiplex PCR reads with MiXCR. This table has around 250,000 distinct CDR3 sequences, approximately 18% appearing once. The same sample was also studied in work on T cells in Graves' hyperthyroidism and ophthalmopathy.

The receptor's source is a young woman with Graves disease. The starting material was peripheral blood mononuclear cells (PBMCs), obtained at new diagnosis, from a patient treated with antithyroid drugs.

The DNA for the CDR3 is TGTGCCAGCAGCCACGGTACCTACGAGCAGTACTTC. It codes for CASSHGTYEQYF. The chain has TRBV16 and TRBJ2-7; D not certain. Germline assignment: CDR1 KGHSY and CDR2 FQNENV. The CDR3 is made up of 12 amino acids. Between the trimmed V and J ends, which lost 3 bases and 2 bases, there was a span of 5 bases.